The source of this T cell receptor beta chain is a study of T cell responses to AZD1222 COVID-19 vaccine. Study outcomes and limitations: Among spike-specific TCRs, nearly half reportedly target unmutated variant regions. In a largely white British group with more females than males, clonal diversity was possibly underestimated.

Note on this clone: The antigen remains undetermined.

Clones were read by immunoSEQ multiplex PCR, and TCRdb kept only the in-frame ones, dropping some. This repertoire shows around 160,000 clones, more than 75% found once; its top ten account for 4.1%. The receptor's source is an adult in good health. Specimen: peripheral blood, collected on day 0 of MenACWY control vaccination.

DNA of the CDR3: TGTGCCTGGAGTGGGACTAGCGGATACAATGAGCAGTTCTTC. This gives the protein CAWSGTSGYNEQFF. This chain connects TRBV30 to TRBJ2-1, with TRBD2 identical over 10 bases. Germline trimming cut 1 base from V and 4 bases from J; bases unmatched to any gene: 1. Germline V CDR1 and CDR2: GTSNPN, SVGIG (reference sequence). This CDR3 has 14 residues.